The 14 T cell receptor beta chains in this list originate from one sample, sequenced in a study of Ad26.COV2.S vaccination and SARS-CoV-2 variants. Using immunoSEQ multiplex PCR, the repertoire was profiled, and TCRdb retains in-frame clones only, with some absent. The sample holds some 250,000 clones, roughly 88% seen once. The treatment was: roughly 20 received Ad26.COV2.S at low or high dose, single or two shots; 5 received placebo; per-sample allocation not given. The investigators took samples on day 63 after the first vaccine or placebo injection. Sequenced material: peripheral blood, taken in a trial of Ad26.COV2.S vaccine versus placebo. These receptors were collected from a person between 18 and 60 years old who received the Ad26.COV2.S COVID-19 vaccine or a placebo.

In this sample, this clone turned up once. The chain couples TRBV19 to TRBJ2-7, with 7 bases identical to TRBD2. Unmatched junction bases numbered 7, after V lost 3 bases and J lost 2 bases. The CDR3 consists of 15 residues. Germline V gene data show CDR1 as LNHDA and CDR2 as SQIVND (reference sequence). The CDR3 loop is CASSISLAEAYEQYF. DNA of the CDR3: TGTGCCAGTAGTATTTCGCTAGCGGAGGCCTACGAGCAGTACTTC.

This chain connects TRBV28 to TRBJ1-4; D gene ambiguous. Germline values: CDR1 MDHEN, CDR2 SYDVKM. This CDR3 spans 15 amino acids. V was pared by 2 bases and J by 0 bases, with 7 bases between. CDR3 amino acids: CASSLLGTTNEKLFF. In nucleotides, the CDR3 is TGTGCCAGCAGTTTACTGGGAACAACTAATGAAAAACTGTTTTTT.

V is TRBV28 and J is TRBJ2-7; TRBD2 matches 8 bases. The CDR3 is made up of 17 amino acids. V lost 3 bases and J lost 3; bases outside the gene matches: 13. In germline, CDR1 is MDHEN, CDR2 SYDVKM. The CDR3 DNA is TGTGCCAGCAGTTTCCCATTCACTAGCGGAGGAAACTACGAGCAGTACTTC. Protein product: CASSFPFTSGGNYEQYF. The full variable domain, in which reference TRBV28 and TRBJ2-7 provide the parts outside the CDR3, is DVKVTQSSRYLVKRTGEKVFLECVQDMDHENMFWYRQDPGLGLRLIYFSYDVKMKEKGDIPEGYSVSREKKERFSLILESASTNQTSMYLCASSFPFTSGGNYEQYFGPGTRLTVT.

V and J are TRBV19 and TRBJ1-5, with D tentatively TRBD1 (5 bases). V gave up 9 bases and J gave up 6 bases, with 21 bases separating them. The germline V gene encodes CDR1 LNHDA and CDR2 SQIVND (reference sequence). The CDR3 totals 15 residues. The CDR3 region has the DNA TGTGCCAGCATGACCAGGGCAGGTCCCTTTCAGCCCCAGCATTTT. This sequence encodes CASMTRAGPFQPQHF.

This chain connects TRBV19 to TRBJ2-3, with TRBD1 matching over 8 bases. The CDR3 runs to 14 residues. Trimming cost V 7 bases and J 5 bases; bases outside gene matches: 8. Per germline, CDR1 LNHDA and CDR2 SQIVND (reference sequence). The CDR3 sequence is CASKRETGVDTQYF. As DNA, the CDR3 is TGTGCCAGTAAACGCGAGACAGGGGTAGATACGCAGTATTTT.

The chain has TRBV14 and TRBJ1-6; D not certain. This CDR3 has 16 residues. CDR1 is SGHDN and CDR2 is FVKESK in the germline V gene. The V end lost 2 bases, the J end lost 5 bases, and 13 bases lay between the germline ends. CDR3 nucleotide sequence: TGTGCCAGCAGCCAAACGGATTTAAGGGATAATTCACCCCTCCACTTT. Translated, it gives CASSQTDLRDNSPLHF.

The genes are TRBV16 and TRBJ2-4, with D perhaps matching TRBD2 (6 bases). Trimming left V 0 bases short and J 8 bases short, with 11 bases between. The length of the CDR3 is 14 residues. Germline V lookup: CDR1 KGHSY, CDR2 FQNENV. CDR3 amino acids: CASSQSSTGDIQYF. CDR3 coding DNA: TGTGCCAGCAGCCAATCGTCGACGGGGGACATTCAGTACTTC. Together with reference TRBV16 and TRBJ2-4, the CDR3 gives the full variable domain: GEEVAQTPKHLVRGEGQKAKLYCAPIKGHSYVFWYQQVLKNEFKFLISFQNENVFDETGMPKERFSAKCLPNSPCSLEIQATKLEDSAVYFCASSQSSTGDIQYFGAGTRLSVL.

J is TRBJ2-6 and V is TRBV15, with D perhaps matching TRBD2 (5 bases). The V gene lost 2 bases and the J gene lost 0 bases, with 8 bases spanning the gap. Per germline, CDR1 LNHNV and CDR2 YYDKDF (reference sequence). This CDR3 contains 16 residues. CDR3 residues: CATSRTAGSGANVLTF. The DNA of the CDR3 is TGTGCCACCAGCAGAACCGCGGGCTCTGGGGCCAACGTCCTGACTTTC.

On this clone: This sample also contains other DNA sequences that code for the same CDR3. The rearrangement links TRBV11-2 to TRBJ2-7; 8 bases fit TRBD1. V was clipped by 2 bases and J by 2 bases; unmatched bases: 2. Germline lookup yields CDR1 SGHAT and CDR2 FQNNGV. CDR3 size: 14 residues. The CDR3 DNA sequence: TGTGCCAGCAGCTTAACAGGGGGACCCTACGAGCAGTACTTC. Amino acid sequence: CASSLTGGPYEQYF.

The V call is TRBV7-2, the J call TRBJ1-1, with TRBD1 as a possible D gene (5 bases). The CDR3 spans 12 residues. The V gene's germline CDR1 is SGHTA and CDR2 FQGNSA. Trimming stripped 3 bases from V and 10 bases from J, with 12 bases between. The CDR3 sequence is CASSFTGTSAFF. The CDR3 region has the DNA TGTGCCAGCAGCTTCACCGGGACCTCAGCTTTCTTT.

The rearrangement uses TRBV30 and TRBJ2-7, with a tentative D call TRBD2 (7 bases). CDR1 and CDR2 from the germline V gene are GTSNPN and SVGIG (reference sequence). Trimming took off 2 bases at V and 4 bases at J, with 12 bases between the two ends. This CDR3 is built from 13 residues. CDR3 residues: CAWSPKGGYEQYF. CDR3 nucleotides: TGTGCCTGGAGTCCCAAGGGGGGGTACGAGCAGTACTTC.

This sequence joins TRBV4-1 and TRBJ2-5; D is ambiguous. CDR1 is MGHRA, CDR2 YSYEKL, per germline. The CDR3 has 13 amino acids. V lost 4 bases, J lost 5 bases, and 11 bases lay in between. The CDR3: CASSLTLPETQYF. The CDR3, as DNA: TGCGCCAGCAGCCTAACACTCCCTGAGACCCAGTACTTC.

This clone was counted once. This chain joins TRBV6-5 and TRBJ1-2; D may be TRBD1 (5 bases). The V and J ends lost 7 bases and 7 bases respectively, with 19 bases between them. Germline V lookup: CDR1 MNHEY, CDR2 SVGAGI. The CDR3 loop spans 14 amino acids. The CDR3 loop reads CASTPQGGMVGYTF. DNA of the CDR3: TGTGCCAGCACCCCGCAGGGAGGGATGGTTGGCTACACCTTC.

The genes are TRBV7-9 and TRBJ1-3; D gene unclear. V lost 4 bases and J lost 0, with 10 bases in between. The CDR3 extends over 15 amino acids. CDR1 is SEHNR and CDR2 is FQNEAQ in the germline V gene (reference sequence). The chain's CDR3 is CASSSGVRSGNTIYF. CDR3 bases: TGTGCCAGCAGCTCCGGAGTTCGCTCTGGAAACACCATATATTTT.